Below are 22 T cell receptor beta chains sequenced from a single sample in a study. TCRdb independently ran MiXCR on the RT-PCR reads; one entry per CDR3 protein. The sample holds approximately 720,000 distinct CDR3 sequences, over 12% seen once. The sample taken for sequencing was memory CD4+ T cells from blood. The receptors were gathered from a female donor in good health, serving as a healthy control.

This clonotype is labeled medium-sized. The CDR3, as DNA: TGTGCCACTAGCGCGGGTGCGGGCTACACCTTC. Its translation is CATSAGAGYTF. The V gene is TRBV6-5, the J gene TRBJ1-2; D uncertain. V was cut by 10 bases and J by 8 bases, with 14 bases left in between. From germline, CDR1 is MNHEY and CDR2 SVGAGI. The CDR3 runs to 11 residues.

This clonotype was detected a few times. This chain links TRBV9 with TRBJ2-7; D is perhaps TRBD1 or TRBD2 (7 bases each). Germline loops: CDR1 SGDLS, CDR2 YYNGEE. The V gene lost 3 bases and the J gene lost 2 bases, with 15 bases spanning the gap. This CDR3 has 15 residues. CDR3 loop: CASSERDSSAYEQYF. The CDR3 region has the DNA TGTGCCAGCAGCGAGCGGGACAGCAGCGCCTACGAGCAGTACTTC.

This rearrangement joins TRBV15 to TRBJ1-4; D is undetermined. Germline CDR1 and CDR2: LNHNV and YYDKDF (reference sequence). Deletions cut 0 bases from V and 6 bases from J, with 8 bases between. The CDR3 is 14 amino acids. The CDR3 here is CATSREGFDEKLFF. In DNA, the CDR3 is TGTGCCACCAGCAGAGAGGGGTTTGATGAAAAACTGTTTTTT. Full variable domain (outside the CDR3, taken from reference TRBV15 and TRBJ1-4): DAMVIQNPRYQVTQFGKPVTLSCSQTLNHNVMYWYQQKSSQAPKLLFHYYDKDFNNEADTPDNFQSRRPNTSFCFLDIRSPGLGDTAMYLCATSREGFDEKLFFGSGTQLSVL.

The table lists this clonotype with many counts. CDR3: CSVPIVGGSDEQYF. The CDR3 coding sequence is TGCAGCGTCCCTATCGTAGGGGGCTCGGACGAGCAGTACTTC. The chain links TRBV29-1 to TRBJ2-7, with TRBD1 matching 7 bases. The germline V gene has CDR1 SQVTM and CDR2 ANQGSEA. The CDR3 loop spans 14 amino acids. Germline trimming cut 6 bases from V and 5 bases from J; bases unmatched to any gene: 13.

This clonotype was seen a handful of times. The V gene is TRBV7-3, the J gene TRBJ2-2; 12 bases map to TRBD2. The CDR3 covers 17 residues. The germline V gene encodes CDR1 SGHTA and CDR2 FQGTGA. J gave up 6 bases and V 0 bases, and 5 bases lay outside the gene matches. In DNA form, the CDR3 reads TGTGCCAGCAGCTTAACAGCTAGCGGGGGGGCGTCCGGGGAGCTGTTTTTT. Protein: CASSLTASGGASGELFF.

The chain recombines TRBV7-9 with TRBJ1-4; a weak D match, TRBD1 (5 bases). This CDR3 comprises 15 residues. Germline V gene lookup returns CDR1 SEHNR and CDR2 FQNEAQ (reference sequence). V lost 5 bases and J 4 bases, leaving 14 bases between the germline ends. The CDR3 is CASSHVQGSNEKLFF. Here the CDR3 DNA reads TGTGCCAGCAGCCACGTCCAGGGTAGTAATGAAAAACTGTTTTTT. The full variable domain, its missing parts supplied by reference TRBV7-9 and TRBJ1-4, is DTGVSQNPRHKITKRGQNVTFRCDPISEHNRLYWYRQTLGQGPEFLTYFQNEAQLEKSRLLSDRFSAERPKGSFSTLEIQRTEQGDSAMYLCASSHVQGSNEKLFFGSGTQLSVL.

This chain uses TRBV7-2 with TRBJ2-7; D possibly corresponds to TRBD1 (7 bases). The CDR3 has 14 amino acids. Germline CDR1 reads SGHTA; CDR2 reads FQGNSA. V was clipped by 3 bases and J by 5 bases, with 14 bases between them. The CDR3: CASSLGQGGHEQYF. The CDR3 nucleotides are TGTGCCAGCAGCTTGGGCCAGGGGGGCCACGAGCAGTACTTC. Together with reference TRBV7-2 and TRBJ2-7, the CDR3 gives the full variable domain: GAGVSQSPSNKVTEKGKDVELRCDPISGHTALYWYRQSLGQGLEFLIYFQGNSAPDKSGLPSDRFSAERTGGSVSTLTIQRTQQEDSAVYLCASSLGQGGHEQYFGPGTRLTVT.

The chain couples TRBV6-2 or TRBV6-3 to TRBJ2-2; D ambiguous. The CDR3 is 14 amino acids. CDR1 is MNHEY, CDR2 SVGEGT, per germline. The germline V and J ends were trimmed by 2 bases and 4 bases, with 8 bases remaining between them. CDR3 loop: CASSYEVSTGELFF. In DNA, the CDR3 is TGTGCCAGCAGTTACGAAGTAAGCACCGGGGAGCTGTTTTTT.

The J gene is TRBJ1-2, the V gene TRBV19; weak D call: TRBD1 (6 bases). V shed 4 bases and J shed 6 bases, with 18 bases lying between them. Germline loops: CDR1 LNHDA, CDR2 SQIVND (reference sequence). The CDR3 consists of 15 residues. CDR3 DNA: TGTGCCAGTAGTACCTCCCTCAGGGGAAGGGATGGCTACACCTTC. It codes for CASSTSLRGRDGYTF.

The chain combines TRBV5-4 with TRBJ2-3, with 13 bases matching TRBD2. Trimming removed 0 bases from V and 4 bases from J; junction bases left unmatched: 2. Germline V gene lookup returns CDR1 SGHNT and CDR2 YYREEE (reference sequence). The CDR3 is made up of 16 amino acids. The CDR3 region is CASSLELAGGSDTQYF. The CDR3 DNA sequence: TGTGCCAGCAGCTTGGAACTAGCGGGGGGGTCAGATACGCAGTATTTT.

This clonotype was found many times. The CDR3: CASSLDPGQDYGYTF. Here the CDR3 DNA reads TGCGCCAGCAGCTTGGATCCGGGACAGGACTATGGCTACACCTTC. V usage is TRBV5-1 and J usage is TRBJ1-2; TRBD1 matches 8 bases. Germline CDR1 is SGHRS and CDR2 is YFSETQ. This CDR3 is built from 15 residues. Losses at the gene ends were 0 bases for V and 3 bases for J; bases not matched to a gene: 4.

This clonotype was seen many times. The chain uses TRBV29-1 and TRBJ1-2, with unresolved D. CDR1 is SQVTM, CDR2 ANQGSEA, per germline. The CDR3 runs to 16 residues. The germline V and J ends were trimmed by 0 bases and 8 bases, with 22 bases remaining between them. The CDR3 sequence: CSVEDLATPGLRGYTF. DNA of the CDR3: TGCAGCGTTGAAGATCTTGCGACACCCGGTTTGAGAGGCTACACCTTC. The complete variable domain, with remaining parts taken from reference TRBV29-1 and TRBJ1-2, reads SAVISQKPSRDICQRGTSLTIQCQVDSQVTMMFWYRQQPGQSLTLIATANQGSEATYESGFVIDKFPISRPNLTFSTLTVSNMSPEDSSIYLCSVEDLATPGLRGYTFGSGTRLTVV.

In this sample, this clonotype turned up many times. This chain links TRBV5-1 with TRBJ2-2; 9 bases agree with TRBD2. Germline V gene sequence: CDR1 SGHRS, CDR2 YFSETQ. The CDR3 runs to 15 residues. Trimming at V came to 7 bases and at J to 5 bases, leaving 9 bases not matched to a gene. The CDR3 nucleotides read TGCGCCAGCGAGCGGGGGGACGCGGCTACCGGGGAGCTGTTTTTT. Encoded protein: CASERGDAATGELFF. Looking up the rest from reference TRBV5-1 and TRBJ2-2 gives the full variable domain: KAGVTQTPRYLIKTRGQQVTLSCSPISGHRSVSWYQQTPGQGLQFLFEYFSETQRNKGNFPGRFSGRQFSNSRSEMNVSTLELGDSALYLCASERGDAATGELFFGEGSRLTVL.

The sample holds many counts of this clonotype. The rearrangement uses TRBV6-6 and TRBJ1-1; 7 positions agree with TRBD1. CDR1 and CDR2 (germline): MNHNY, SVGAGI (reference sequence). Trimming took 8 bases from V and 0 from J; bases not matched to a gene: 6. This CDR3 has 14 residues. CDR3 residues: CASVRGQMNTEAFF. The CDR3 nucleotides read TGTGCCAGCGTGAGGGGACAGATGAACACTGAAGCTTTCTTT.

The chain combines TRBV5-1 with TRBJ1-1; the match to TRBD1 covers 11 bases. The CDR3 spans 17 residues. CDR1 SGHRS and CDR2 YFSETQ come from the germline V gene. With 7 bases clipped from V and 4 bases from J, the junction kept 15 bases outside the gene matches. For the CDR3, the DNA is TGCGCCAGCCACCCGCCGGGACAGGGGGACGGGGTCACTGAAGCTTTCTTT. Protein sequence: CASHPPGQGDGVTEAFF.

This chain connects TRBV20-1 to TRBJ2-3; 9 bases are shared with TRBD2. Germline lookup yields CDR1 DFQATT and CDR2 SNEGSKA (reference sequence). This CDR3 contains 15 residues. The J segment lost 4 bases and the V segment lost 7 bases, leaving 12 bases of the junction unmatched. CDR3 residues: CSGVGGGRAPDTQYF. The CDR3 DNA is TGCAGTGGCGTTGGCGGCGGGAGGGCCCCAGATACGCAGTATTTT.

The CDR3 loop reads CASRETTGGNEKLFF. CDR3 coding DNA: TGTGCCAGCAGAGAGACGACAGGGGGTAATGAAAAACTGTTTTTT. The chain joins TRBV7-9 to TRBJ1-4; 9 positions agree with TRBD1. The germline CDR1 and CDR2 sequences are SEHNR and FQNEAQ (reference sequence). J lost 4 bases, V lost 6 bases, and 6 bases had no gene match. This CDR3 has 15 residues.

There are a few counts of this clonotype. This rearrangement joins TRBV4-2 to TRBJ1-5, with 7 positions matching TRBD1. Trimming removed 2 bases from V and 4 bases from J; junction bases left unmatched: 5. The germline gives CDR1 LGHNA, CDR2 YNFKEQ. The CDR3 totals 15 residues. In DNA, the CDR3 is TGTGCCAGCAGCCAAAGGGGGCTGGGAAATCAGCCCCAGCATTTT. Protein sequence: CASSQRGLGNQPQHF.

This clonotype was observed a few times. The CDR3 loop is CATRYGNTQYF. Written as DNA, the CDR3 is TGTGCCACTCGTTACGGGAATACGCAGTATTTT. V gene TRBV24-1 combines with J gene TRBJ2-3; D is perhaps TRBD2 (5 bases). Trimming took off 10 bases at V and 7 bases at J, with 11 bases between the two ends. Germline CDR1 reads KGHDR; CDR2 reads SFDVKD. There are 11 residues in the CDR3.

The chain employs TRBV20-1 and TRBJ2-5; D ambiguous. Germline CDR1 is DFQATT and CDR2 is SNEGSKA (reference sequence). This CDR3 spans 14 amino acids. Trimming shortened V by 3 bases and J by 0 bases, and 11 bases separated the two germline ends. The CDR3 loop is CSASQTADQETQYF. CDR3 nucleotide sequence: TGCAGTGCTAGCCAGACGGCGGACCAAGAGACCCAGTACTTC.

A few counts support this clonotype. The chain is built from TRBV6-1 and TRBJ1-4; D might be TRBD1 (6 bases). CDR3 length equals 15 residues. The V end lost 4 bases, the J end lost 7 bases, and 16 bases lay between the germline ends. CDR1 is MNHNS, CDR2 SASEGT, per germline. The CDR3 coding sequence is TGTGCCAGCAGTGCGGGGGGGCGATGGGGTGAAAAACTGTTTTTT. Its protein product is CASSAGGRWGEKLFF.

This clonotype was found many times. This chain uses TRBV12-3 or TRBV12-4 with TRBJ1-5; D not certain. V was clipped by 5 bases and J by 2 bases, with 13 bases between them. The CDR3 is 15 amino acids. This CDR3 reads CASSHGGWGNQPQHF. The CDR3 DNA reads TGTGCCAGCAGTCACGGAGGATGGGGCAATCAGCCCCAGCATTTT.